This TCR beta chain was sequenced for a study of blood T cells in healthy people across ages. Through a sample-barcoded 5' primer and a J-beta primer mix, a second PCR was run for roughly 6 to 11 cycles. Each sample yielded at least 2.5 million CDR3-containing paired-end reads. TCRdb re-called the 5' RACE reads with MiXCR, one entry per CDR3 protein. The data contain some 1.1 million distinct CDR3 sequences, around two fifths of them seen just once; the ten biggest clones take up about 12%. CDR1 and CDR2 (germline): MNHEY, SMNVEV (reference sequence). The V gene lost 5 bases and the J gene lost 6 bases, with 10 bases spanning the gap. This CDR3 region has 13 residues.

The receptor comes from a man between 18 and 29 years old in good health. The J gene is TRBJ2-2, the V gene TRBV27; D gene uncertain. Material: blood. The CDR3: CASSVGPAGELFF. CDR3 nucleotides: TGTGCCAGCAGTGTTGGGCCGGCCGGGGAGCTGTTTTTT.